This note documents a single TCR beta chain sequence. Its target is unknown. From the germline J gene comes the end of the CDR3, since the read stops 3 residues before it. This record comes from a study of T cell clonality in common variable immunodeficiency. Broader study findings: Compared with controls, CVID subjects had fewer shared TCRbeta clones. CVID subjects had higher TCRbeta clonality than healthy controls, most marked in about a third.

Losses at the gene ends were 2 bases for V and 2 bases for J; bases not matched to a gene: 6. Germline V gene lookup returns CDR1 MNHNS and CDR2 SASEGT. The CDR3 has 15 amino acids. Both groups were predominantly of Caucasian heritage. Blood samples were heparinized, roughly 5 to 8 ml per donor. Clones were sequenced by immunoSEQ multiplex PCR, and TCRdb holds only the in-frame ones, with some missing. This sample comprises under 45,000 clones, none seen once only. The chain has TRBV6-1 and TRBJ2-7; 7 positions match TRBD1. The sample consisted of peripheral blood mononuclear cells. The clonotype originates from a person aged 18 to 69 in good health. Incomplete CDR3 DNA: TGTGCCAGCAGTGAACGACGACAGGGCCCCTACGAG. As protein: CASSERRQGPYE. The CDR3 as a whole reads CASSERRQGPYEQYF.